This TCR beta chain was identified during a study of blood T cell repertoires in COVID-19. As for the study in general: Sources were T cells, B-cell-depleted T cells, or PBMCs; the material itself was cDNA or gDNA.

Libraries were prepared by immunoSEQ multiplex PCR; TCRdb keeps only in-frame clonotypes and omits some of them. The sample shows roughly 300,000 clones, around four fifths of them seen only once. Germline assignment: CDR1 SNHLY and CDR2 FYNNEI. Trimming took 2 bases from V and 7 from J; bases not matched to a gene: 5. This CDR3 is 14 amino acids long. The genes are TRBV2 and TRBJ1-2; 9 bases map to TRBD1. Input material: peripheral blood. The receptor's source is a woman between 50 and 59 years old with acute or convalescent COVID-19. This CDR3 reads CASSETGGAGGYTF. CDR3 DNA sequence: TGTGCCAGCAGTGAAACAGGGGGCGCAGGTGGCTACACCTTC.